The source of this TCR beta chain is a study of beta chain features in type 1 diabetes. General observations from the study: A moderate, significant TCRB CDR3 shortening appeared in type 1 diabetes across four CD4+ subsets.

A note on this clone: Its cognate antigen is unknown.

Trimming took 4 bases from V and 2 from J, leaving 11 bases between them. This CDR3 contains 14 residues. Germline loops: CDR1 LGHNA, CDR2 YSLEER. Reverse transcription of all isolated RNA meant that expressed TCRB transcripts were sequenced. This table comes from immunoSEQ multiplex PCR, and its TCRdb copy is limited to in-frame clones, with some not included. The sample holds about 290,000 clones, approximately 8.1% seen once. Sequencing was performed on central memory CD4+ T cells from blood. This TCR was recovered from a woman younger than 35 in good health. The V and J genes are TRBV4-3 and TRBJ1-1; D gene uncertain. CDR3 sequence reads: CASSLIDRNTEAFF. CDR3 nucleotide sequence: TGCGCCAGCAGCCTAATCGACCGAAACACTGAAGCTTTCTTT.